This TCR beta chain originates from a study of somatic mutations in cytotoxic T cells in rheumatoid arthritis. CDR1 and CDR2 from the germline V gene are SGHVS and FQNEAQ. Trimming pared 4 bases from V and 0 bases from J, leaving 10 bases between. The CDR3 has 15 amino acids. The data were produced by immunoSEQ multiplex PCR, yet TCRdb's version contains in-frame clones alone and is incomplete. The sample contains about 4,200 clones, 79% of which appear only once. This clone was seen once. The V and J genes are TRBV7-8 and TRBJ1-3, with unresolved D. Sequenced input: CD8+ T cells sorted from blood. The sequence was obtained from an adult with rheumatoid arthritis. The CDR3 loop reads CASSSSSSSGNTIYF. The CDR3 nucleotides are TGTGCCAGCAGCTCCTCCTCTAGCTCTGGAAACACCATATATTTT.